The clone carrying this T cell receptor (beta chain) was observed many times. Its antigen remains unidentified. The data were obtained in a study of T cell repertoires in cytomegalovirus infection. TCRdb reprocessed the reads with MiXCR, giving one entry per CDR3 protein. The sample consists of approximately 110,000 distinct CDR3 sequences, roughly a tenth of them appearing once. General observations from the study: Predominance within the ex vivo response was attributable to HLA-C-restricted CMV-specific TCR beta clonotypes.

This CDR3 has 16 amino acids. Germline-derived CDR1 and CDR2 are SGHNT and YYREEE (reference sequence). V was shortened by 4 bases and J by 4 bases, with 18 bases between the two germline ends. The chain uses TRBV5-4 and TRBJ2-1; no firm D call. The sequenced sample consisted of PBMCs, sequenced either directly or after in vitro stimulation (not recorded which). The TCR sequence derives from a human donor in good health (CMV status not recorded). Some clones in this sample may be carry-over from other donors' samples. CDR3 amino acids: CASSPSASVDYNEQFF. The DNA for the CDR3 is TGTGCCAGCAGCCCGTCTGCGAGCGTTGATTACAATGAGCAGTTCTTC.